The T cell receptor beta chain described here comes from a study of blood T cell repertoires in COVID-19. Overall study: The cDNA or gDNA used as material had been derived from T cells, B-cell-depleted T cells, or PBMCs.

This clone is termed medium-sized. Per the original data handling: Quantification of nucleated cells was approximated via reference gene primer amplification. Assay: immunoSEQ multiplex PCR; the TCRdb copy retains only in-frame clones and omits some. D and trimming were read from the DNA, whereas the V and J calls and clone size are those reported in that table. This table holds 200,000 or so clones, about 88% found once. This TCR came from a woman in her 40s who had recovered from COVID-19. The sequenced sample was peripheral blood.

In DNA, the CDR3 is TGTGCCAGCAGTGCAGGGGGCGACACCGGGGAGCTGTTTTTT. Protein: CASSAGGDTGELFF. The chain carries TRBV6-4 and TRBJ2-2; TRBD1 aligns across 8 bases. V trimming: 4 bases; J trimming: 3 bases; junction bases outside the gene matches: 1. Per germline, CDR1 MRHNA and CDR2 SNTAGT. The CDR3 has 14 amino acids.